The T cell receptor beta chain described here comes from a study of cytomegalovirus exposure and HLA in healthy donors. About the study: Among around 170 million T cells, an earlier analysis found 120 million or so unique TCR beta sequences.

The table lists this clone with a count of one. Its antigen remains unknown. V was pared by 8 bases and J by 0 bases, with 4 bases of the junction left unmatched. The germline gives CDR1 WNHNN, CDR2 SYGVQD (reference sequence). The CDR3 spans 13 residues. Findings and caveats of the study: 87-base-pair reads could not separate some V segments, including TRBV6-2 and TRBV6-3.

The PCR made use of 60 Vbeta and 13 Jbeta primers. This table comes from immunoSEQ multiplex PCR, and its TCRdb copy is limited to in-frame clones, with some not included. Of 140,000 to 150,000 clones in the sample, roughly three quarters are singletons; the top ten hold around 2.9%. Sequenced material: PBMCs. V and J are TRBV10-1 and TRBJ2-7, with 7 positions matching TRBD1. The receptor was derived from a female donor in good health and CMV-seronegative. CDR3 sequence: CASLRDSSYEQYF. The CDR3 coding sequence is TGCGCCAGCCTCCGGGACAGCTCCTACGAGCAGTACTTC.